This record concerns one T cell receptor (beta chain) sequence. Those enrolled in Seattle joined during active infection and were followed longitudinally afterward. This entry comes from a study of blood T cell repertoires in COVID-19. About the study: There were acute and convalescent COVID-19 samples, and they came from the United States, Italy and Spain. From T cells, B-cell-depleted T cells, or PBMCs came the material, which was cDNA or gDNA.

In the source study's methods: Amplifying reference gene primers gave estimates of nucleated cell counts. Assay: immunoSEQ multiplex PCR; the TCRdb copy retains only in-frame clones and omits some. V, J and clone size reflect that table, while D and trimming were determined from the DNA. The sample lists a few hundred thousand clones; around nine tenths were seen once. Germline lookup yields CDR1 LNHDA and CDR2 SQIVND (reference sequence). Trimming removed 1 base from V and 1 base from J, with 13 bases in between. This CDR3 contains 16 residues. The chain recombines TRBV19 with TRBJ1-1; D uncertain. Sequences were obtained from peripheral blood. This TCR was recovered from a woman aged 60 to 75 with COVID-19, enrolled during active disease. CDR3 region: CASSIGRRGGNTEAFF. DNA of the CDR3: TGTGCCAGTAGTATAGGGCGGCGGGGTGGGAACACTGAAGCTTTCTTT.